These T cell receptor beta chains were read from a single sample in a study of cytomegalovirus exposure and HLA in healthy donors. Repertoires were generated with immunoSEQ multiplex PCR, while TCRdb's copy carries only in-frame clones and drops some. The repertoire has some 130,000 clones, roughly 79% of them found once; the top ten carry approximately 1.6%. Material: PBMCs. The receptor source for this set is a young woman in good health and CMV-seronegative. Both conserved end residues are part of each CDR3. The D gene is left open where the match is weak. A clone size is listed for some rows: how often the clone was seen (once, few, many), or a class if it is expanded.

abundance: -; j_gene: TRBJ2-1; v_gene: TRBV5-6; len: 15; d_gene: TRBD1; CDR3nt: TGTGCCAGCAGCCGCGGGACAGGGCCCTACAATGAGCAGTTCTTC; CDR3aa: CASSRGTGPYNEQFF
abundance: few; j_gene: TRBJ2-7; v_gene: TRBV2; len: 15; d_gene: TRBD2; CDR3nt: TGTGCCAGCAGTGAACTAGCGGGTACGAACTACGAGCAGTACTTC; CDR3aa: CASSELAGTNYEQYF
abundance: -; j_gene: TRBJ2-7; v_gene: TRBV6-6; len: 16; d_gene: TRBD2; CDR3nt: TGTGCCAGCAGTTACGCCCTAGCGGGAGGCCAGGACGAGCAGTACTTC; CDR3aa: CASSYALAGGQDEQYF
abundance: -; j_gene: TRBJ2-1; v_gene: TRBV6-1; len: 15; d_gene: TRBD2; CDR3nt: TGTGCCAGCAGGGGCGGGAGAGGATACTACAATGAGCAGTTCTTC; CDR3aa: CASRGGRGYYNEQFF
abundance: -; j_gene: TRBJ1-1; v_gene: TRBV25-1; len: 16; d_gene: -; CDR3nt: TGTGCCAGCAGTGAATATTACCCTTCGAGGAACACTGAAGCTTTCTTT; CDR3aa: CASSEYYPSRNTEAFF
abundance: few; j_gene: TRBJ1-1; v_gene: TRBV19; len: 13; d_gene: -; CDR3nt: TGTGCCAGTAGTATAAGTAGACAAACTGAAGCTTTCTTT; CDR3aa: CASSISRQTEAFF
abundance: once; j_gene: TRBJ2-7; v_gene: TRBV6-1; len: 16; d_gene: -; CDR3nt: TGTGCCAGCAGTGTAACGGCGGGACGCCCGACCTACGAGCAGTACTTC; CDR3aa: CASSVTAGRPTYEQYF
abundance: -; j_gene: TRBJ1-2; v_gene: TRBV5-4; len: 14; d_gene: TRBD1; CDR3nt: TGTGCCAGCAGGGGAGACAGGGAATCTTATGGCTACACCTTC; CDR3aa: CASRGDRESYGYTF
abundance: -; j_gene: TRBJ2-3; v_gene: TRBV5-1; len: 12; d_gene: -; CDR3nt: TGCGCCAGCAGCTTGAGCGCAGATACGCAGTATTTT; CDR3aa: CASSLSADTQYF
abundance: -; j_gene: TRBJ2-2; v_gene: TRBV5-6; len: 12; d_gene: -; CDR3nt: TGTGCCAGCAATGTCCAGGCCGGGGAGCTGTTTTTT; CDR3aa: CASNVQAGELFF
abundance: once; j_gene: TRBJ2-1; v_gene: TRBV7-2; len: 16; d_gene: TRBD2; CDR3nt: TGTGCCAGCAGCTTAGTAGGGCTAGCGGGAGTAAATGAGCAGTTCTTC; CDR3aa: CASSLVGLAGVNEQFF
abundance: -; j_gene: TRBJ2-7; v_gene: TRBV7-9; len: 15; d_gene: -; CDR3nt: TGTGCCAGCAGCTTAGTGAAGGAGGGCCTCTACGAGCAGTACTTC; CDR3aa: CASSLVKEGLYEQYF
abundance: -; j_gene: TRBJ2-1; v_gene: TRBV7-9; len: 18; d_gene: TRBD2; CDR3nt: TGTGCCAGCAGCGTTTATGGGTGGGCTAGCGGGAGTATCAATGAGCAGTTCTTC; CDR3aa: CASSVYGWASGSINEQFF
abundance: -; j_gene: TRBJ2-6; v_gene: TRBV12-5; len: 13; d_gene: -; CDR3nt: TGTGCTAGTCGCAGCTCTGGGGCCAACGTCCTGACTTTC; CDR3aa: CASRSSGANVLTF
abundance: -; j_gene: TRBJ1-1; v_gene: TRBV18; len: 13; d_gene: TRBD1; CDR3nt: TGTGCCAGCTCACCAGAGACAGGGACTGAAGCTTTCTTT; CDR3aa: CASSPETGTEAFF
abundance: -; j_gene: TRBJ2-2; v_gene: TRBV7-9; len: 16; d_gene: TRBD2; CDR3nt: TGTGCCAGCAGCTCGAGCGGGAGCCGGGTCACCGGGGAGCTGTTTTTT; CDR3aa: CASSSSGSRVTGELFF
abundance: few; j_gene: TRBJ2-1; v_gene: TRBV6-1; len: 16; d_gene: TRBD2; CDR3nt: TGTGCCAGCAGTGGGGGGGGTTACCTCTCTGCCAATGAGCAGTTCTTC; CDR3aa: CASSGGGYLSANEQFF
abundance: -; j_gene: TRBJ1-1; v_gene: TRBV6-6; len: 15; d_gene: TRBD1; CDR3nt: TGTGCCAGCAGTGATACCGGGACAGCGAACACTGAAGCTTTCTTT; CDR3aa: CASSDTGTANTEAFF
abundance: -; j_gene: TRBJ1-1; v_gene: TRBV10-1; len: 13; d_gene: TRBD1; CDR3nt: TGCGCCAGCAGTAGGACAGGGAACACTGAAGCTTTCTTT; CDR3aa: CASSRTGNTEAFF
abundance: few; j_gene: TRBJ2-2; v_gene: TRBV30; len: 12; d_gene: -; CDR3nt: TGTGCCTGGGGACAGTTCACCGGGGAGCTGTTTTTT; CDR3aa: CAWGQFTGELFF
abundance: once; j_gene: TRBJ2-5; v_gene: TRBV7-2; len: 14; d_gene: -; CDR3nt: TGTGCCAGCAGCTTTCCGGTAACTCAAGAGACCCAGTACTTC; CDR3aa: CASSFPVTQETQYF
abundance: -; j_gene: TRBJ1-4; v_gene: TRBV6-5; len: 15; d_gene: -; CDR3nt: TGTGCCAGCAGTTACTCGATAGAGACAGGTGGGAAACTGTTTTTT; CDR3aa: CASSYSIETGGKLFF
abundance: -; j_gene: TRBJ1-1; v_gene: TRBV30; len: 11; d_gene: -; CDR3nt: TGTGCCTGGATAAGCTTTTTCGAAGCTTTCTTT; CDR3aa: CAWISFFEAFF
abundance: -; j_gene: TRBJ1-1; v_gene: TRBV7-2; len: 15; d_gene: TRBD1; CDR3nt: TGTGCCAGCAGCTCCACCGCGACAGGGAGGACTGAAGCTTTCTTT; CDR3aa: CASSSTATGRTEAFF
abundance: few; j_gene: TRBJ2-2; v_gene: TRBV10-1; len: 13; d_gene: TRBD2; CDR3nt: TGCGCCACCACTAGCGGGAACACCGGGGAGCTGTTTTTT; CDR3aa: CATTSGNTGELFF
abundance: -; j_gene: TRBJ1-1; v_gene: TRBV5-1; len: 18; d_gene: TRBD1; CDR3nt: TGCGCCAGCAGCCCCCCCCAGGGGAAGGGGGCGATGAACACTGAAGCTTTCTTT; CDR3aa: CASSPPQGKGAMNTEAFF
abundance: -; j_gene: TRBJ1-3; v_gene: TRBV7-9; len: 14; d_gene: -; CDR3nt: TGTGCCAGCAGCTTAGGGGGACACGGTAACACCATATATTTT; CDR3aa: CASSLGGHGNTIYF
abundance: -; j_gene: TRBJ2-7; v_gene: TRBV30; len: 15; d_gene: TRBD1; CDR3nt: TGTGCCTGGGGAAGACAGGGGGCGCGAGTCCACGAGCAGTACTTC; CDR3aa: CAWGRQGARVHEQYF
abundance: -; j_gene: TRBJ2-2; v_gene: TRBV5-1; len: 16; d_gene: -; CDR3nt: TGCGCCAGCAGCTTGGACATACAGCAGTTCACCGGGGAGCTGTTTTTT; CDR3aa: CASSLDIQQFTGELFF
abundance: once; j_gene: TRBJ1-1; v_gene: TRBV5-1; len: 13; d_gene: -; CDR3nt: TGCGCCAGCAGCATGACAGCGAACACTGAAGCTTTCTTT; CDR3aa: CASSMTANTEAFF
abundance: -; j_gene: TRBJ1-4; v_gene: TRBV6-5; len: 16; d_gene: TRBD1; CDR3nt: TGTGCCAGCAGTTACAGGCCTGGGACAGGGGAAAGAAAACTGTTTTTT; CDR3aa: CASSYRPGTGERKLFF
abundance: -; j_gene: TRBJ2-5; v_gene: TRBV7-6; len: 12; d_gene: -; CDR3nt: TGTGCCAGCAGCCCTATCCAAGAGACCCAGTACTTC; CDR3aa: CASSPIQETQYF
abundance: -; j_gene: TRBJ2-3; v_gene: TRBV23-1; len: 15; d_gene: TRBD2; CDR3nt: TGCGCCAGCAGTCAATCGGCGGGGAGGGCAGATACGCAGTATTTT; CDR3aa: CASSQSAGRADTQYF
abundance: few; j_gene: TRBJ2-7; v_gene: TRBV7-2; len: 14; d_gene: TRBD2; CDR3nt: TGTGCCAGCAGCTTAAGCGGGGGGACCTACGAGCAGTACTTC; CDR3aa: CASSLSGGTYEQYF
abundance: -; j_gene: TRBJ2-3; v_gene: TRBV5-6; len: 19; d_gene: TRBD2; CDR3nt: TGTGCCAGCAGCTTCCGGCTAGCGGGAGGCTTCGACCACACAGATACGCAGTATTTT; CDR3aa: CASSFRLAGGFDHTDTQYF
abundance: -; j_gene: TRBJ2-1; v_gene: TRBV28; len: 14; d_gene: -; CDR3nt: TGTGCCAGCAGCTCCGGGACACTATACAATGAGCAGTTCTTC; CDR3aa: CASSSGTLYNEQFF
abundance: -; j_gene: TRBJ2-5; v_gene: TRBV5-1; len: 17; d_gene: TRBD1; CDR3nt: TGCGCCAGCAGCGCCCGCCCGACAGGGGGCGCCCAAGAGACCCAGTACTTC; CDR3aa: CASSARPTGGAQETQYF
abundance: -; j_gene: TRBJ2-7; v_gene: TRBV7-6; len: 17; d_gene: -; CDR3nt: TGTGCCAGCAGCTTAGGATACCAGGGGCCGAGCTCCTACGAGCAGTACTTC; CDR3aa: CASSLGYQGPSSYEQYF
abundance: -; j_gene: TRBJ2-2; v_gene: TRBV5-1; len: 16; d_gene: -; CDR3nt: TGCGCCAGCAGCTTGGATCGCCTAGAGAACACCGGGGAGCTGTTTTTT; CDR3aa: CASSLDRLENTGELFF
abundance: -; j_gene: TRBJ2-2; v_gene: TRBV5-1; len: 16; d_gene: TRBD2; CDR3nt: TGCGCCAGCAGCTTGGCACTAGCGGGGAACACCGGGGAGCTGTTTTTT; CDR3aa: CASSLALAGNTGELFF
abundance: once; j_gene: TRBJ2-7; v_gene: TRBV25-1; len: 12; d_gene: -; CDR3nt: TGTGCCAGCAGTTCCTTCGTTTACGAGCAGTACTTC; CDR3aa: CASSSFVYEQYF
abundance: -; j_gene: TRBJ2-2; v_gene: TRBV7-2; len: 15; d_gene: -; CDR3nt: TGTGCCAGCAGCCGCATAACTTTTAACACCGGGGAGCTGTTTTTT; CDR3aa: CASSRITFNTGELFF
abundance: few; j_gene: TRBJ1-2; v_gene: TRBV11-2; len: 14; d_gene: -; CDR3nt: TGTGCCAGCAGCCCGACCGCGGGGGACTATGGCTACACCTTC; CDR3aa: CASSPTAGDYGYTF
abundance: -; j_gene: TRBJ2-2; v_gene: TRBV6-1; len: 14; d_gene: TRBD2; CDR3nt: TGTGCCAGTACGACTAGCGGGAACACCGGGGAGCTGTTTTTT; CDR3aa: CASTTSGNTGELFF
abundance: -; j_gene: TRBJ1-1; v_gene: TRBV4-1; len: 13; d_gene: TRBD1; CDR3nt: TGCGCCAGCAGCCGACAGGGGGGCACTGAAGCTTTCTTT; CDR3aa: CASSRQGGTEAFF
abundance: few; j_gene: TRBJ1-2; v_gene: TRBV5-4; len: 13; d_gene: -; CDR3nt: TGTGCCAGCAGCTTGAAGCCTAACTATGGCTACACCTTC; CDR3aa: CASSLKPNYGYTF
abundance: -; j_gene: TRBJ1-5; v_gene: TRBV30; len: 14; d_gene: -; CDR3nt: TGTGCCTGGAGTGGGTCGGGGGTAAGTCAGCCCCAGCATTTT; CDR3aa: CAWSGSGVSQPQHF
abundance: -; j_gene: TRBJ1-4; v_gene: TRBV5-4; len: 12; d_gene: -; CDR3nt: TGTGCCAGCAGCTTGGCCGGGGGGAGACTGTTTTTT; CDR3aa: CASSLAGGRLFF
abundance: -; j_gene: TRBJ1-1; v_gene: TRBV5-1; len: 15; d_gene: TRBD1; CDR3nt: TGCGCCAGCAGCGGAGGGACAGAGGTGAACACTGAAGCTTTCTTT; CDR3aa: CASSGGTEVNTEAFF